The 20 T cell receptor beta chains below all came from one sample that was sequenced in a study of PD-1 blockade in classical Hodgkin lymphoma. Following autologous stem cell transplantation, relapse occurred in every patient, and exposure to brentuximab vedotin varied. The repertoire was sequenced with immunoSEQ multiplex PCR; TCRdb's copy has only in-frame clones and lacks some. The data show some 28,000 clones, approximately 82% seen once. The starting material was peripheral blood mononuclear cells (PBMCs), obtained before the second cycle of nivolumab. These TCRs come from a human donor with classical Hodgkin lymphoma.

This clone was recorded once. The rearrangement joins TRBV5-6 to TRBJ2-7; D is unresolved. This CDR3 spans 14 amino acids. Trimming took off 4 bases at V and 0 bases at J, with 11 bases between the two ends. CDR1 is SGHDT, CDR2 YYEEEE, per germline. The CDR3 DNA reads as TGTGCCAGCAGCACAAGCGCGCGCTCCTACGAGCAGTACTTC. It specifies CASSTSARSYEQYF. Looking up the rest from reference TRBV5-6 and TRBJ2-7 gives the full variable domain: DAGVTQSPTHLIKTRGQQVTLRCSPKSGHDTVSWYQQALGQGPQFIFQYYEEEERQRGNFPDRFSGHQFPNYSSELNVNALLLGDSALYLCASSTSARSYEQYFGPGTRLTVT.

The chain has TRBV11-3 and TRBJ1-1, with 10 bases that match TRBD1. This CDR3 is built from 14 residues. With 5 bases clipped from V and 5 bases from J, the junction kept 5 bases outside the gene matches. Germline CDR1 is SGHNT and CDR2 is YENEEA. The CDR3 nucleotides are TGTGCCAGCAGCGCCGACAGGGGGCTGACTGAAGCTTTCTTT. It yields the protein CASSADRGLTEAFF.

V usage is TRBV6-5 and J usage is TRBJ2-3, with no clear D. V gave up 4 bases and J gave up 4 bases, with 3 bases separating them. From germline, CDR1 is MNHEY and CDR2 SVGAGI. This CDR3 contains 11 residues. The CDR3 loop is CASSFADTQYF. CDR3 bases: TGTGCCAGCAGTTTCGCAGATACGCAGTATTTT.

The chain is built from TRBV11-3 and TRBJ1-2; no clear D gene. This CDR3 contains 11 residues. The V gene's germline CDR1 is SGHNT and CDR2 YENEEA. The V end was cut by 1 base, the J end by 8 bases, with 5 bases between. This chain's CDR3 is CASSLGAGYTF. The CDR3 DNA sequence: TGTGCCAGCAGCTTAGGGGCCGGCTACACCTTC.

The chain is built from TRBV6-1 and TRBJ1-1; the match to TRBD1 covers 9 bases. The CDR3 is made up of 13 amino acids. From germline, CDR1 is MNHNS and CDR2 SASEGT. The junction had 9 bases not matched to a gene; V was cut back by 6 bases and J by 10 bases. This CDR3 is CASRTGTGLRAFF. The CDR3 bases are TGTGCCAGCAGGACCGGGACAGGGCTTCGAGCTTTCTTT.

This clone was seen just once. The genes are TRBV10-3 and TRBJ2-3, with 10 bases identical to TRBD1. The CDR3 extends over 14 amino acids. The J segment lost 7 bases and the V segment lost 4 bases, leaving 5 bases of the junction unmatched. Germline loops: CDR1 ENHRY, CDR2 SYGVKD. The CDR3 nucleotides read TGTGCCATCAGTGGGGGACAGGGGAGAAATACGCAGTATTTT. This sequence encodes CAISGGQGRNTQYF.

The chain joins TRBV10-3 to TRBJ2-1; 9 nucleotides line up with TRBD2. CDR1 is ENHRY and CDR2 is SYGVKD in the germline V gene. This CDR3 spans 16 amino acids. J lost 2 bases, V lost 3 bases, and 5 bases had no gene match. CDR3 DNA sequence: TGTGCCATCAGTGAAGTGGGCGGGAGGGCCTACAATGAGCAGTTCTTC. This gives the protein CAISEVGGRAYNEQFF.

This clone was detected once. The chain uses TRBV4-3 and TRBJ2-1; 9 nucleotides align to TRBD2. J lost 8 bases, V lost 0 bases, and 8 bases had no gene match. The CDR3 covers 16 residues. Germline V gene data show CDR1 as LGHNA and CDR2 as YSLEER. In nucleotides, the CDR3 is TGCGCCAGCAGCCAAGATCTTGGTAGCGGGAGTGATGAGCAGTTCTTC. Translation gives CASSQDLGSGSDEQFF.

V usage is TRBV9 and J usage is TRBJ1-1; TRBD1 matches at 7 bases. Germline V gives CDR1 SGDLS, CDR2 YYNGEE. The CDR3 totals 16 residues. Trimming took 4 bases from V and 3 from J; bases not matched to a gene: 12. This CDR3 is CASSTQGTVHHTEAFF. The CDR3 DNA reads TGTGCCAGCAGCACCCAAGGGACAGTCCACCACACTGAAGCTTTCTTT. Complete variable domain (other parts from reference TRBV9 and TRBJ1-1): DSGVTQTPKHLITATGQRVTLRCSPRSGDLSVYWYQQSLDQGLQFLIQYYNGEERAKGNILERFSAQQFPDLHSELNLSSLELGDSALYFCASSTQGTVHHTEAFFGQGTRLTVV.

This clone has a handful of counts. This chain connects TRBV7-6 to TRBJ1-1; D is unresolved. Germline lookup yields CDR1 SGHVS and CDR2 FNYEAQ. The CDR3 has 13 residues. The ends were cut back, 3 bases at V and 0 bases at J, with 5 bases in the middle. The CDR3 region is CASSFSLNTEAFF. CDR3 nucleotides: TGTGCCAGCAGCTTTAGTCTGAACACTGAAGCTTTCTTT.

This clone was seen once. The J gene is TRBJ2-1, the V gene TRBV29-1; the D gene could be TRBD1 or TRBD2 (6 bases each). Germline V gene sequence: CDR1 SQVTM, CDR2 ANQGSEA. Trimming shortened V by 6 bases and J by 8 bases, and 11 bases separated the two germline ends. CDR3 length: 11 amino acids. The CDR3 DNA reads TGCAGCGTCGAGGGGGGCTATGAGCAGTTCTTC. Translated: CSVEGGYEQFF.

This sequence joins TRBV6-4 and TRBJ2-2; D gene uncertain. Trimming pared 6 bases from V and 1 base from J, leaving 12 bases between. The CDR3 runs 15 residues. CDR1 is MRHNA, CDR2 SNTAGT, per germline. The CDR3 DNA sequence: TGTGCCAGCAGCCCTGGGGTTTGGAACACCGGGGAGCTGTTTTTT. Translating gives CASSPGVWNTGELFF.

This clone was seen just once. The rearrangement uses TRBV28 and TRBJ2-1; the D is unclear. CDR1 MDHEN and CDR2 SYDVKM come from the germline V gene. This CDR3 comprises 13 residues. Trimming pared 5 bases from V and 6 bases from J, leaving 11 bases between. CDR3 nucleotide sequence: TGTGCCAGCAGTGCCGAATTATTCAATGAGCAGTTCTTC. This encodes CASSAELFNEQFF.

CDR3: CASSPPRDTQYF. The DNA of the CDR3 is TGTGCCAGCTCACCACCCCGAGATACGCAGTATTTT. The chain carries TRBV18 and TRBJ2-3, with D unresolved. The length of the CDR3 is 12 residues. The V end was cut by 0 bases, the J end by 5 bases, with 3 bases between. Germline CDR1 and CDR2: KGHSH and LQKENI.

The V gene is TRBV4-1, the J gene TRBJ1-1, with TRBD1 matching 7 bases. Trimming removed 1 base from V and 1 base from J; junction bases left unmatched: 0. The CDR3 extends over 14 amino acids. Germline V gene sequence: CDR1 MGHRA, CDR2 YSYEKL. The CDR3 region has the DNA TGCGCCAGCAGCCAAGGACAGGGGAACACTGAAGCTTTCTTT. Its translation: CASSQGQGNTEAFF.

This chain connects TRBV2 to TRBJ2-7, with D possibly being TRBD1 (5 bases). The CDR3 totals 13 residues. Trimming took 7 bases from V and 4 from J, leaving 14 bases between them. Germline lookup yields CDR1 SNHLY and CDR2 FYNNEI. In DNA, the CDR3 is TGTGCCAGCATTCAGGGATGGGGATACGAGCAGTACTTC. Protein product: CASIQGWGYEQYF.

This chain links TRBV11-2 with TRBJ2-3, with D possibly being TRBD1 or TRBD2 (6 bases each). Germline V CDR1 and CDR2: SGHAT, FQNNGV. This CDR3 has 16 amino acids. V lost 1 base to trimming and J lost 0 bases, with 11 bases between them. CDR3 in DNA: TGTGCCAGCAGCTTAGGGGGGGCGGGCAGCACAGATACGCAGTATTTT. It specifies CASSLGGAGSTDTQYF.

The chain combines TRBV10-3 with TRBJ1-4; D possibly corresponds to TRBD1 (5 bases). Germline lookup yields CDR1 ENHRY and CDR2 SYGVKD. The V gene lost 4 bases and the J gene lost 8 bases, with 11 bases spanning the gap. The CDR3 is 13 residues long. CDR3 region: CAISGTNREKLFF. CDR3 coding DNA: TGTGCCATCAGTGGGACCAACAGGGAAAAACTGTTTTTT.

This clone was seen a handful of times. Written as DNA, the CDR3 is TGTGCCAGCAGTGAAGGTGGGGGCATCGGCTATGGCTACACCTTC. Amino acid sequence: CASSEGGGIGYGYTF. This rearrangement joins TRBV2 to TRBJ1-2; weak D call: TRBD1 (6 bases). There are 15 residues in the CDR3. Trimming took off 1 base at V and 4 bases at J, with 13 bases between the two ends. CDR1 is SNHLY and CDR2 is FYNNEI in the germline V gene.

V and J are TRBV7-9 and TRBJ1-5; D gene ambiguous. V was clipped by 1 base and J by 6 bases, with 10 bases between them. There are 14 residues in the CDR3. Germline CDR1 reads SEHNR; CDR2 reads FQNEAQ (reference sequence). The CDR3 spells CASSLDRVGQPQHF. CDR3 bases: TGTGCCAGCAGCTTAGATCGGGTGGGTCAGCCCCAGCATTTT.